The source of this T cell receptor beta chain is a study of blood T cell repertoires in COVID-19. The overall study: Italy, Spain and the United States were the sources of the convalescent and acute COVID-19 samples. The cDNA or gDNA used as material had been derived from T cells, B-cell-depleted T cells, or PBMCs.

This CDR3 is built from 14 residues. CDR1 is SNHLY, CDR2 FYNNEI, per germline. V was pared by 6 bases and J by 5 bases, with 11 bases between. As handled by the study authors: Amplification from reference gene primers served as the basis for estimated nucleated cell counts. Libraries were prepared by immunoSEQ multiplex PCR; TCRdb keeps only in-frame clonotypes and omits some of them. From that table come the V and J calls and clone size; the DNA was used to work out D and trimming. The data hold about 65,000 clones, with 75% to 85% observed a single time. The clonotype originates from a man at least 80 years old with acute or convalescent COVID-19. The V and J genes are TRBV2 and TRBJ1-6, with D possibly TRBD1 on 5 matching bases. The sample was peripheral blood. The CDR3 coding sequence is TGTGCCAGCAGGGGGACTGCTGATAATTCACCCCTCCACTTT. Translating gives CASRGTADNSPLHF.